This TCR beta chain is drawn from a study of cytotoxic CD8 clonotypes in ibrutinib-treated CLL. Study-wide results and limits: Whereas clonality rose at ibrutinib response, it declined toward baseline at progression.

Trimming took 7 bases from V and 7 from J, leaving 17 bases between them. Looked up from germline, CDR1 is SNHLY and CDR2 is FYNNEI. There are 14 residues in the CDR3. With regard to this clone: What it binds is unknown.

Sequenced by immunoSEQ multiplex PCR; TCRdb stores in-frame clones only, minus some. This table has about 84,000 clones, about 86% appearing once. The sample was PBMCs, taken before ibrutinib treatment. The rearrangement uses TRBV2 and TRBJ1-5, with D possibly matching TRBD1 (5 bases). The sequence came from a human donor with chronic lymphocytic leukemia. CDR3 sequence (DNA): TGTGCCAGCAAACGCGGGGGAGAGGAGCAGCCCCAGCATTTT. As protein: CASKRGGEEQPQHF.